Sequencing of this T cell receptor (beta chain) was carried out in a study of T cell responses to AZD1222 COVID-19 vaccine (dated by TCRdb to about 2021). Regarding the study in general: AZD1222 recipients with second doses at about 4 weeks or about 12 weeks were pooled, because spike-specific TCR depth and breadth did not differ between schedules. A total of under 250 trial participants underwent TCR sequencing, of whom 200 to 220 had received two doses of AZD1222 and some 25 had received two doses of the MenACWY control vaccine. Enrollment into the trials was organized by age into subgroups of 18-55, 56-69 and 70-plus years, and those subgroups contained roughly 140, 27 and 60 TCR-sequenced participants, respectively. The paper as a whole reports these results and caveats: After two AZD1222 doses, spike-specific TCR breadth and depth were significantly higher than at day 0 and than in MenACWY recipients. Participants were mostly white British, with more females than males. The authors suggested clonal diversity may have been underestimated. Reportedly, close to half of the unique spike-specific TCRs recognized epitopes lying outside the regions that are mutated in the B.1.351 and B.1.1.7 variants. In the small 56-69-year group, the increase in depth fell short of significance, most likely because of low power. No day 14 peak-response samples were available, so repertoires were characterized only after the peak T cell response. Vaccine-associated CD4 TCRs spanned the whole spike protein, with dominant responses in regions 160-218 and 743-854. Only five to seven AZD1222 recipients were SARS-CoV-2 seropositive at baseline, limiting conclusions about previously exposed vaccinees.

The CDR3 regions of human TCRbeta chains were analyzed by immunosequencing. The study's own analysis went as follows. Repertoire TCRs were checked for matches against a reference library of SARS-CoV-2-specific TCRs that had been generated using the MIRA antigen-specificity platform. Breadth meant the fraction of unique TCRs that were SARS-CoV-2-associated, whereas depth meant the fraction of total T cells that were SARS-CoV-2-associated. Using the MIRA data, each spike-specific TCR was assigned both to the spike region to which the TCR was reactive and to a CD4 or CD8 class. Log10-transformed breadth and depth values were compared by one-way ANOVA with Sidak's multiple comparisons tests. In TCRdb, the immuneACCESS table is reduced to in-frame sequences with V and J assigned. These tables do not hold every clone; where another copy was compared, an unresolved V gene accounts for under half, and the others remain unexplained. For V, J and clone size, that table is used; D and trimming come from the DNA. The sample profile shows tens of thousands of clones; around 87% of them were found once. The ten largest clones add up to under 30% of the sample.

The germline V gene encodes CDR1 MDHEN and CDR2 SYDVKM. Inclusive of the bounding cysteine and phenylalanine, the CDR3 is 15 residues long. Of the read, only the CDR3 DNA is kept; its 45 bases are in frame from base 1. Clipping removes 6 bases from V and 6 bases from J, with 12 as the unmatched junction base count. Points on this clone: Its cognate antigen has yet to be identified. Base qualities were left out, and no much larger clone turns up one base away.

The sample's time point label, in plain terms: baseline before first vaccination. Vaccinee samples were obtained from the UK trials COV001 and COV002, which included a single-blind randomized controlled phase 2/3 trial of AZD1222 (ChAdOx1 nCoV-19) in healthy adults. For TCRbeta chain sequencing, PBMC samples from trial participants were taken at day 0 and at day 28 after the second dose. This sequence uses TRBV28 and TRBJ2-5, with 8 central nucleotides matching TRBD2. The sample was peripheral blood, taken on day 0 of AZD1222 vaccination. The clonotype was recovered from an adult in good health. The sequenced DNA is TGTGCCAGCAGCAGAGGAGCGGGGGTCGGAAAGACCCAGTACTTC. Translated, it gives CASSRGAGVGKTQYF.